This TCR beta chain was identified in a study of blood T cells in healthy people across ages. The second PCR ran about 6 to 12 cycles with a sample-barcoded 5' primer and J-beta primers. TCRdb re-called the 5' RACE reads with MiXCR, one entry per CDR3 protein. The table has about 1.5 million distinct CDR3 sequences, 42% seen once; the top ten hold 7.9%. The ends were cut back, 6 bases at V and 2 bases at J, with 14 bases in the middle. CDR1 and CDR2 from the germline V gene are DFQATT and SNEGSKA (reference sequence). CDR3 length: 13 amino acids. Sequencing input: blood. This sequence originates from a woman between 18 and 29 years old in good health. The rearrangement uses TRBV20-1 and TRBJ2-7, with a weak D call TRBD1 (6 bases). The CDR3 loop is CSATGQTTYEQYF. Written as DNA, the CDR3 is TGCAGTGCCACAGGACAGACTACCTACGAGCAGTACTTC.